These 30 T cell receptor beta chains were sequenced from one sample in a study of T cell responses to AZD1222 COVID-19 vaccine. Using immunoSEQ multiplex PCR, the repertoire was profiled, and TCRdb retains in-frame clones only, with some absent. The table for this sample gives over 130,000 clones. The sample taken for sequencing was peripheral blood. The receptors originated from an adult in good health.

CDR3 nucleotide sequence: TGTGCCAGCAGGATGGGACAGGTCAAATGGGAGCAGTACTTC. Protein product: CASRMGQVKWEQYF. The chain carries TRBV6-5 and TRBJ2-7, with TRBD1 matching 8 bases. Looked up from germline, CDR1 is MNHEY and CDR2 is SVGAGI. The CDR3 spans 14 residues. V lost 6 bases, J lost 7 bases, and 11 bases stayed unmatched.

The genes are TRBV16 and TRBJ2-1, with D perhaps TRBD1 (5 bases). V shed 2 bases and J shed 2 bases, with 16 bases lying between them. From germline, CDR1 is KGHSY and CDR2 FQNENV. The CDR3 totals 17 residues. The CDR3, as DNA: TGTGCCAGCAGCCAAATGGGGCCCCAGGGTCCCTACAATGAGCAGTTCTTC. Translating gives CASSQMGPQGPYNEQFF.

The rearrangement links TRBV5-1 to TRBJ1-4; 7 positions match TRBD1. The germline CDR1 and CDR2 sequences are SGHRS and YFSETQ. Losses at the gene ends were 4 bases for V and 0 bases for J; bases not matched to a gene: 9. The CDR3 covers 17 residues. The chain's CDR3 is CASSPNRGPTTNEKLFF. Here the CDR3 DNA reads TGCGCCAGCAGCCCGAACAGGGGTCCCACAACTAATGAAAAACTGTTTTTT.

The chain uses TRBV7-8 and TRBJ1-5, with D possibly TRBD1 on 5 matching bases. The CDR3 covers 15 residues. Deletions cut 1 base from V and 1 base from J, with 8 bases between. Per germline, CDR1 SGHVS and CDR2 FQNEAQ. Here the CDR3 reads CASSLVGGSNQPQHF. CDR3 in DNA: TGTGCCAGCAGCTTAGTTGGGGGGAGCAATCAGCCCCAGCATTTT.

The rearrangement joins TRBV10-1 to TRBJ2-2; maybe TRBD2 (5 bases). The CDR3 consists of 16 residues. V was pared by 0 bases and J by 4 bases, with 12 bases between. Germline CDR1 reads WNHNN; CDR2 reads SYGVQD (reference sequence). The CDR3 here is CASSESGPAGTGELFF. The CDR3 coding sequence is TGCGCCAGCAGTGAGTCAGGACCGGCGGGCACCGGGGAGCTGTTTTTT.

The chain recombines TRBV27 with TRBJ1-1; D is perhaps TRBD1 (6 bases). Per the germline V gene, CDR1 is MNHEY and CDR2 is SMNVEV (reference sequence). The CDR3 has 15 residues. Trimming left V 6 bases short and J 1 base short, with 15 bases between. CDR3: CASRIHGTTNTEAFF. The DNA for the CDR3 is TGTGCCAGCAGAATTCACGGGACAACGAACACTGAAGCTTTCTTT.

The rearrangement links TRBV18 to TRBJ1-2; TRBD1 might be the D (6 bases). CDR3 length equals 14 residues. From germline, CDR1 is KGHSH and CDR2 LQKENI. V was trimmed by 0 bases and J by 3 bases, leaving 8 bases between them. The CDR3 reads CASSPPTGYYGYTF. CDR3 DNA: TGTGCCAGCTCACCACCCACAGGGTACTATGGCTACACCTTC. Based on the CDR3 plus reference TRBV18 and TRBJ1-2, the full variable domain is NAGVMQNPRHLVRRRGQEARLRCSPMKGHSHVYWYRQLPEEGLKFMVYLQKENIIDESGMPKERFSAEFPKEGPSILRIQQVVRGDSAAYFCASSPPTGYYGYTFGSGTRLTVV.

The rearrangement joins TRBV16 to TRBJ1-4; unclear D gene. V lost 3 bases to trimming and J lost 7 bases, with 15 bases between them. CDR1 is KGHSY and CDR2 is FQNENV in the germline V gene. The CDR3 totals 15 residues. The CDR3 bases are TGTGCCAGCAGCCACGGCGGAGGGTATATTGAAAAACTGTTTTTT. Translating it yields CASSHGGGYIEKLFF.

V gene TRBV12-3 or TRBV12-4 combines with J gene TRBJ2-4; D is unresolved. This CDR3 has 12 residues. V lost 3 bases, J lost 9 bases, and 9 bases lay in between. The DNA of the CDR3 is TGTGCCAGCAGTTTGCCACGAACCATTCAGTACTTC. Translating it yields CASSLPRTIQYF.

The chain employs TRBV6-5 and TRBJ2-3; a possible D gene is TRBD2 (6 bases). The germline V gene has CDR1 MNHEY and CDR2 SVGAGI. Trimming took off 6 bases at V and 4 bases at J, with 14 bases between the two ends. The CDR3 has 14 residues. CDR3 in amino acids: CASRRPAGSDTQYF. In DNA form, the CDR3 reads TGTGCCAGCAGACGCCCGGCGGGGTCAGATACGCAGTATTTT.

V usage is TRBV19 and J usage is TRBJ1-1; TRBD1 is a possible D gene (5 bases). The CDR3 is 11 amino acids. Germline CDR1 reads LNHDA; CDR2 reads SQIVND (reference sequence). Here the CDR3 DNA reads TGTGTAGCCTCGGGGGTCACTGAAGCTTTCTTT. Its protein product is CVASGVTEAFF.

The rearrangement joins TRBV24-1 to TRBJ2-1; D unclear. V shed 8 bases and J shed 8 bases, with 12 bases lying between them. CDR3 length: 12 amino acids. In germline, CDR1 is KGHDR, CDR2 SFDVKD. The CDR3 is CATTVSQDEQFF. The CDR3 DNA follows: TGTGCCACCACCGTTTCACAAGATGAGCAGTTCTTC.

The V and J genes are TRBV10-2 and TRBJ1-4, with D possibly TRBD1 on 6 matching bases. The CDR3 is 15 amino acids. Germline V gene lookup returns CDR1 WSHSY and CDR2 SAAADI. Between the trimmed V and J ends, which lost 6 bases and 3 bases, there was a span of 14 bases. The CDR3 region has the DNA TGCGCCAGCAGCGCCAACAGGGCAGCTAATGAAAAACTGTTTTTT. Protein product: CASSANRAANEKLFF.

The V and J genes are TRBV28 and TRBJ1-1; D uncertain. Looked up from germline, CDR1 is MDHEN and CDR2 is SYDVKM. V shed 1 base and J shed 1 base, with 7 bases lying between them. The CDR3 has 14 amino acids. The CDR3 nucleotides read TGTGCCAGCAGTTTATCACAGAAGAACACTGAAGCTTTCTTT. Its protein is CASSLSQKNTEAFF.

V is TRBV14 and J is TRBJ1-4, with D maybe TRBD1 (6 bases). V was clipped by 3 bases and J by 5 bases, with 13 bases between them. CDR3 length equals 15 residues. Germline lookup yields CDR1 SGHDN and CDR2 FVKESK. As DNA, the CDR3 is TGTGCCAGCAGCCACACAGGGTTACAAAATGAAAAACTGTTTTTT. Residues: CASSHTGLQNEKLFF.

The chain joins TRBV28 to TRBJ1-4; no firm D call. Trimming pared 3 bases from V and 6 bases from J, leaving 14 bases between. The CDR3 totals 15 residues. Germline CDR1 is MDHEN and CDR2 is SYDVKM. The CDR3 here is CASSFVRGSDEKLFF. CDR3 nucleotide sequence: TGTGCCAGCAGTTTTGTGAGAGGGAGTGATGAAAAACTGTTTTTT.

The rearrangement joins TRBV5-4 to TRBJ1-3; perhaps TRBD1 as D (6 bases). V gave up 4 bases and J gave up 4 bases, with 12 bases separating them. Per germline, CDR1 SGHNT and CDR2 YYREEE (reference sequence). This CDR3 has 14 amino acids. The CDR3 loop reads CASSKQGTGNTIYF. CDR3 in DNA: TGTGCCAGCAGCAAGCAGGGGACCGGAAACACCATATATTTT. The complete variable domain, with remaining parts taken from reference TRBV5-4 and TRBJ1-3, reads ETGVTQSPTHLIKTRGQQVTLRCSSQSGHNTVSWYQQALGQGPQFIFQYYREEENGRGNFPPRFSGLQFPNYSSELNVNALELDDSALYLCASSKQGTGNTIYFGEGSWLTVV.

This CDR3 reads CASRLRGPSYEAFF. The CDR3 bases are TGTGCCAGCAGACTCAGGGGGCCGAGCTATGAAGCTTTCTTT. The chain has TRBV28 and TRBJ1-1, with 8 positions matching TRBD1. V trimming: 6 bases; J trimming: 7 bases; junction bases outside the gene matches: 10. Germline-derived CDR1 and CDR2 are MDHEN and SYDVKM. The CDR3 covers 14 residues.

The chain joins TRBV7-9 to TRBJ2-3, with D perhaps being TRBD1 or TRBD2 (5 bases each). The germline CDR1 and CDR2 sequences are SEHNR and FQNEAQ (reference sequence). V was pared by 8 bases and J by 5 bases, with 14 bases between. The CDR3 is 13 amino acids. The CDR3 sequence is CASRRGAEDTQYF. DNA for the CDR3: TGTGCCAGCCGTAGAGGGGCTGAAGATACGCAGTATTTT. The whole variable domain, remainder taken from reference TRBV7-9 and TRBJ2-3, is DTGVSQNPRHKITKRGQNVTFRCDPISEHNRLYWYRQTLGQGPEFLTYFQNEAQLEKSRLLSDRFSAERPKGSFSTLEIQRTEQGDSAMYLCASRRGAEDTQYFGPGTRLTVL.

The CDR3 DNA sequence: TGTGCCAGCAGTTTAGGAAGGGAGACTGAAGCTTTCTTT. This sequence encodes CASSLGRETEAFF. The genes are TRBV2 and TRBJ1-1; D is undetermined. CDR1 SNHLY and CDR2 FYNNEI come from the germline V gene. CDR3 size: 13 residues. The germline V and J ends were trimmed by 5 bases and 5 bases, with 12 bases remaining between them. Supplemented by reference TRBV2 and TRBJ1-1, the full variable domain reads EPEVTQTPSHQVTQMGQEVILRCVPISNHLYFYWYRQILGQKVEFLVSFYNNEISEKSEIFDDQFSVERPDGSNFTLKIRSTKLEDSAMYFCASSLGRETEAFFGQGTRLTVV.

The chain links TRBV18 to TRBJ1-6, with D possibly matching TRBD1 (5 bases). The CDR3 consists of 14 residues. V gave up 3 bases and J gave up 11 bases, with 14 bases separating them. CDR1 and CDR2 (germline): KGHSH, LQKENI. The DNA of the CDR3 is TGTGCCAGCTCACCCCTCAGGGATGGTACACCCCTCCACTTT. It translates to CASSPLRDGTPLHF.

This sequence joins TRBV28 and TRBJ1-1; 10 bases match TRBD1. The CDR3 consists of 14 residues. Trimming took 5 bases from V and 4 from J; bases not matched to a gene: 4. The V gene's germline CDR1 is MDHEN and CDR2 SYDVKM. CDR3 loop: CASSLWDRGTEAFF. In DNA form, the CDR3 reads TGTGCCAGCAGTCTTTGGGACAGGGGCACTGAAGCTTTCTTT.

V is TRBV19 and J is TRBJ2-3, with 8 bases identical to TRBD1. The germline gives CDR1 LNHDA, CDR2 SQIVND (reference sequence). The CDR3 contains 16 residues. J was trimmed by 0 bases and V by 6 bases; bases with no gene match: 8. The CDR3, as DNA: TGTGCCAGTAGGAACAGGGGGTATTCTAGCACAGATACGCAGTATTTT. It yields the protein CASRNRGYSSTDTQYF.

The genes are TRBV28 and TRBJ1-6, with D tentatively TRBD1 (6 bases). Germline V gene sequence: CDR1 MDHEN, CDR2 SYDVKM. Deletions cut 6 bases from V and 7 bases from J, with 16 bases between. CDR3 size: 15 residues. This CDR3 reads CASRGPDRTNSPLHF. CDR3 DNA sequence: TGTGCCAGCAGAGGGCCGGACAGAACCAATTCACCCCTCCACTTT. Full variable domain (missing parts from reference TRBV28 and TRBJ1-6): DVKVTQSSRYLVKRTGEKVFLECVQDMDHENMFWYRQDPGLGLRLIYFSYDVKMKEKGDIPEGYSVSREKKERFSLILESASTNQTSMYLCASRGPDRTNSPLHFGNGTRLTVT.

The chain uses TRBV4-1 and TRBJ1-2, with 11 bases matching TRBD1. Germline V gene sequence: CDR1 MGHRA, CDR2 YSYEKL. The V segment lost 0 bases and the J segment 8 bases; nucleotides outside the gene matches: 11. This CDR3 region has 17 residues. CDR3 sequence (DNA): TGCGCCAGCAGCCAAGATCCCCGGGGACAGGGGGGATTCGGCTACACCTTC. It translates to CASSQDPRGQGGFGYTF.

The chain combines TRBV6-2 or TRBV6-3 with TRBJ2-5, with D maybe TRBD1 (5 bases). The CDR3 is 14 residues long. V dropped 4 bases and J dropped 0 bases, with 9 bases sitting between them. From germline, CDR1 is MNHEY and CDR2 SVGEGT. The CDR3 DNA reads TGTGCCAGCAGTTGGGGCCCTAACCAAGAGACCCAGTACTTC. Protein: CASSWGPNQETQYF.

The CDR3 loop is CASSLTGNNQPQHF. Written as DNA, the CDR3 is TGTGCCAGCAGTTTGACAGGGAACAATCAGCCCCAGCATTTT. This rearrangement joins TRBV28 to TRBJ1-5, with TRBD1 identical over 7 bases. V shed 3 bases and J 3 bases; nucleotides not matched to a gene: 2. CDR1 MDHEN and CDR2 SYDVKM come from the germline V gene. The CDR3 runs to 14 residues.

The rearrangement uses TRBV19 and TRBJ1-5, with a possible D match to TRBD1 (5 bases). This CDR3 has 15 residues. V lost 6 bases and J lost 3, with 15 bases in between. Per the germline V gene, CDR1 is LNHDA and CDR2 is SQIVND (reference sequence). The CDR3 DNA follows: TGTGCCAGTAGAGTATCGGGGCCCTACAATCAGCCCCAGCATTTT. Encoded protein: CASRVSGPYNQPQHF.

V is TRBV4-1 and J is TRBJ1-3; D is unresolved. The germline V gene has CDR1 MGHRA and CDR2 YSYEKL. The CDR3 loop spans 18 amino acids. V was shortened by 0 bases and J by 7 bases, with 22 bases between the two germline ends. Here the CDR3 reads CASSQDRLDRALRNTIYF. CDR3 coding DNA: TGCGCCAGCAGCCAAGATCGTCTGGACCGAGCTTTGCGGAACACCATATATTTT.

The rearrangement joins TRBV2 to TRBJ1-2; D is possibly TRBD1 (5 bases). In germline, CDR1 is SNHLY, CDR2 FYNNEI. The CDR3 sequence is 15 residues long. V was trimmed by 1 base and J by 4 bases, leaving 13 bases between them. CDR3 residues: CASSEVGVSIYGYTF. The DNA of the CDR3 is TGTGCCAGCAGTGAAGTGGGGGTTTCCATCTATGGCTACACCTTC. The variable domain in full, with the rest retrieved from reference TRBV2 and TRBJ1-2, is EPEVTQTPSHQVTQMGQEVILRCVPISNHLYFYWYRQILGQKVEFLVSFYNNEISEKSEIFDDQFSVERPDGSNFTLKIRSTKLEDSAMYFCASSEVGVSIYGYTFGSGTRLTVV.